These 28 T cell receptor beta chains were sequenced from one sample in a study of CD8 T cells in Susac syndrome. Reverse transcription of roughly 0.5 to 1 ug RNA was carried out with random hexamers. TCRdb reprocessed the immunoSEQ multiplex PCR reads via MiXCR and lists one record per CDR3 protein. The sample holds 110,000 to 150,000 distinct CDR3 sequences; approximately 94% are singletons and the top ten take roughly 0.084%. Sequenced sample: CD4+ T cells from PBMCs. All receptors come from a human donor with Susac syndrome.

The CDR3 region is CSARGGVRSSYEQYF. CDR3 DNA: TGCAGTGCTAGAGGGGGGGTCCGAAGCTCCTACGAGCAGTACTTC. V gene TRBV20-1 combines with J gene TRBJ2-7; possibly TRBD2 for D (6 bases). CDR3 size: 15 residues. CDR1 and CDR2 (germline): DFQATT, SNEGSKA (reference sequence). The V end was cut by 1 base, the J end by 0 bases, with 13 bases between.

The table lists this clonotype with a count of one. The V and J genes are TRBV7-9 and TRBJ2-5; D call uncertain. Trimming left V 0 bases short and J 9 bases short, with 14 bases between. The germline V gene has CDR1 SEHNR and CDR2 FQNEAQ (reference sequence). The CDR3 extends over 14 amino acids. The CDR3 sequence: CASSLARLPTAQYF. Here the CDR3 DNA reads TGTGCCAGCAGCTTAGCGAGGCTACCTACGGCCCAGTACTTC.

The V call is TRBV5-1, the J call TRBJ2-5, with D unclear. The CDR3 is 12 amino acids. CDR1 SGHRS and CDR2 YFSETQ come from the germline V gene. Trimming took off 3 bases at V and 4 bases at J, with 7 bases between the two ends. CDR3 sequence: CASSWGGETQYF. The DNA for the CDR3 is TGCGCCAGCAGCTGGGGTGGAGAGACCCAGTACTTC.

The rearrangement joins TRBV3-1 to TRBJ2-5; D call uncertain. Looked up from germline, CDR1 is LGHDT and CDR2 is YNNKEL (reference sequence). Between the trimmed V and J ends, which lost 0 bases and 5 bases, there was a span of 4 bases. This CDR3 has 12 residues. This chain's CDR3 is CASSQDTETQYF. The CDR3 nucleotides read TGTGCCAGCAGCCAAGATACCGAGACCCAGTACTTC.

This clonotype appeared once. This chain uses TRBV20-1 with TRBJ2-1, with TRBD2 matching over 13 bases. This CDR3 contains 17 residues. Germline CDR1 DFQATT, CDR2 SNEGSKA (reference sequence). V lost 5 bases and J lost 2; bases outside the gene matches: 9. The CDR3 coding sequence is TGCAGTGCTCGACTAGCGGGGGGAGTAGGGGCCTACAATGAGCAGTTCTTC. Translating it yields CSARLAGGVGAYNEQFF.

This chain connects TRBV27 to TRBJ1-1, with 9 bases aligning to TRBD1. The CDR3 totals 15 residues. V was pared by 7 bases and J by 3 bases, with 9 bases of the junction left unmatched. The germline CDR1 and CDR2 sequences are MNHEY and SMNVEV (reference sequence). CDR3 sequence (DNA): TGTGCCAGCAAAGTTTGGGACAGGGCGGACACTGAAGCTTTCTTT. It is translated as CASKVWDRADTEAFF.

The chain couples TRBV11-2 to TRBJ2-1; D unclear. Germline assignment: CDR1 SGHAT and CDR2 FQNNGV. Trimming took 6 bases from V and 7 from J, leaving 10 bases between them. There are 12 residues in the CDR3. The DNA for the CDR3 is TGTGCCAGCAGTTACGACATTAATGAGCAGTTCTTC. Its translation: CASSYDINEQFF.

The chain is built from TRBV4-1 and TRBJ1-2; D might be TRBD1 (5 bases). Trimming took off 2 bases at V and 9 bases at J, with 13 bases between the two ends. The CDR3 length is 13 residues. The V gene's germline CDR1 is MGHRA and CDR2 YSYEKL. CDR3 amino acids: CASSQILGASYTF. DNA of the CDR3: TGCGCCAGCAGCCAAATTCTAGGGGCGAGCTACACCTTC.

The CDR3 region is CASSTSIYEQYF. In DNA form, the CDR3 reads TGTGCCAGCAGCACCTCCATTTACGAGCAGTACTTC. The rearrangement uses TRBV7-3 and TRBJ2-7; D is uncertain. This CDR3 contains 12 residues. Germline assignment: CDR1 SGHTA and CDR2 FQGTGA. V lost 5 bases to trimming and J lost 4 bases, with 9 bases between them.

V gene TRBV21-1 combines with J gene TRBJ2-3; no DNA check was done on the table's D call, TRBD1. TRBV21-1 is tagged as a pseudogene. This CDR3 is 17 amino acids long. The CDR3 bases are TGTGCCAGTCGCTTCTCCCGGCGGGACCGAGGGGCAGATACGCAGTATTTT. Protein sequence: CASRFSRRDRGADTQYF.

V usage is TRBV25-1 and J usage is TRBJ2-1, with TRBD1 as a possible D gene (6 bases). Germline lookup yields CDR1 MGHDK and CDR2 SYGVNS. V lost 9 bases to trimming and J lost 5 bases, with 14 bases between them. CDR3 length: 13 amino acids. As DNA, the CDR3 is TGTGCCAGGATACCACAGGGAGACAATGAGCAGTTCTTC. Its protein is CARIPQGDNEQFF.

The rearrangement uses TRBV7-2 and TRBJ2-2, with 12 positions matching TRBD2. The CDR3 contains 15 residues. Per the germline V gene, CDR1 is SGHTA and CDR2 is FQGNSA. V trimming: 4 bases; J trimming: 6 bases; junction bases outside the gene matches: 3. For the CDR3, the DNA is TGTGCCAGCAGCTCAAGACTAGCGGGGGCCGGGGAGCTGTTTTTT. Translating it yields CASSSRLAGAGELFF.

The chain combines TRBV6-5 with TRBJ1-2; possibly TRBD1 for D (6 bases). V lost 2 bases and J lost 4, with 23 bases in between. Germline assignment: CDR1 MNHEY and CDR2 SVGAGI. The CDR3 spans 18 residues. CDR3 in amino acids: CASSYHGQLSVRGYGYTF. The CDR3 bases are TGTGCCAGCAGTTACCATGGACAGCTATCCGTTCGAGGCTATGGCTACACCTTC.

This clonotype was detected once. V gene TRBV7-2 combines with J gene TRBJ1-2; the D gene is possibly TRBD1 (5 bases). V was trimmed by 6 bases and J by 6 bases, leaving 14 bases between them. This CDR3 is 13 amino acids long. CDR1 SGHTA and CDR2 FQGNSA come from the germline V gene. The CDR3 spells CASSPASGDGYTF. CDR3 DNA sequence: TGTGCCAGCAGTCCAGCCTCGGGGGATGGCTACACCTTC. Combining the CDR3 with reference TRBV7-2 and TRBJ1-2 gives the whole variable domain GAGVSQSPSNKVTEKGKDVELRCDPISGHTALYWYRQSLGQGLEFLIYFQGNSAPDKSGLPSDRFSAERTGGSVSTLTIQRTQQEDSAVYLCASSPASGDGYTFGSGTRLTVV.

The chain combines TRBV7-2 with TRBJ2-1, with 9 bases lining up with TRBD2. This CDR3 is built from 16 residues. Germline CDR1 SGHTA, CDR2 FQGNSA. Losses at the gene ends were 0 bases for V and 2 bases for J; bases not matched to a gene: 2. CDR3 DNA: TGTGCCAGCAGCTTAGCATCTAGCGGGACCTACAATGAGCAGTTCTTC. This translates into CASSLASSGTYNEQFF.

The V gene is TRBV28, the J gene TRBJ1-1; TRBD1 is a possible D gene (6 bases). The CDR3 is 13 residues long. The germline V and J ends were trimmed by 3 bases and 8 bases, with 13 bases remaining between them. The germline CDR1 and CDR2 sequences are MDHEN and SYDVKM. CDR3 loop: CASSLWGRGEAFF. CDR3 coding DNA: TGTGCCAGCAGTTTGTGGGGTAGGGGGGAAGCTTTCTTT.

The rearrangement links TRBV20-1 to TRBJ2-7; 8 positions match TRBD1. The length of the CDR3 is 15 residues. Germline lookup yields CDR1 DFQATT and CDR2 SNEGSKA (reference sequence). The ends lost 7 bases at V and 1 base at J; junction bases unmatched: 12. The CDR3 sequence: CSVSPGTGDSYEQYF. DNA of the CDR3: TGCAGTGTATCCCCCGGGACAGGCGATTCCTACGAGCAGTACTTC.

The V gene is TRBV3-1, the J gene TRBJ2-1; 7 bases fit TRBD2. CDR3 length: 16 residues. Germline trimming cut 0 bases from V and 3 bases from J; bases unmatched to any gene: 5. Germline V gives CDR1 LGHDT, CDR2 YNNKEL (reference sequence). The CDR3 nucleotides read TGTGCCAGCAGCCAAGATTTGGCTAGCGGCTACAATGAGCAGTTCTTC. As protein: CASSQDLASGYNEQFF.

This clonotype has only one observation. The rearrangement links TRBV7-6 to TRBJ2-2; D ambiguous. This CDR3 has 13 residues. Germline loops: CDR1 SGHVS, CDR2 FNYEAQ. Between the trimmed V and J ends, which lost 5 bases and 2 bases, there was a span of 6 bases. The DNA for the CDR3 is TGTGCCAGCAGCCCGGTCAACACCGGGGAGCTGTTTTTT. Translation: CASSPVNTGELFF.

The V and J genes are TRBV6-5 and TRBJ2-4; D remains unclear. From germline, CDR1 is MNHEY and CDR2 SVGAGI. Trimming took 0 bases from V and 6 from J, leaving 15 bases between them. The CDR3 length is 16 residues. The CDR3 sequence: CASSYSIAGSGNIQYF. DNA for the CDR3: TGTGCCAGCAGTTACTCGATCGCCGGGTCGGGAAACATTCAGTACTTC.

The chain couples TRBV14 to TRBJ2-1, with 9 bases identical to TRBD2. The CDR3 loop spans 17 amino acids. After removal of 1 base from V and 1 base from J, the junction contained 5 bases not matched to a gene. CDR1 SGHDN and CDR2 FVKESK come from the germline V gene. CDR3 loop: CASSQAGLARSYNEQFF. CDR3 DNA sequence: TGTGCCAGCAGCCAAGCAGGACTAGCGAGGTCCTACAATGAGCAGTTCTTC.

J is TRBJ1-2 and V is TRBV27; 7 nucleotides align to TRBD1. V lost 4 bases to trimming and J lost 6 bases; unmatched junction nucleotides: 11. This CDR3 region has 15 residues. Germline V CDR1 and CDR2: MNHEY, SMNVEV (reference sequence). The CDR3 sequence: CASSSWDSGGNGYTF. CDR3 bases: TGTGCCAGCAGTTCTTGGGACAGCGGGGGAAATGGCTACACCTTC.

This chain links TRBV20-1 with TRBJ1-2; the match to TRBD1 covers 11 bases. CDR1 is DFQATT, CDR2 SNEGSKA, per germline (reference sequence). CDR3 length: 14 residues. V was clipped by 5 bases and J by 8 bases; unmatched bases: 10. In nucleotides, the CDR3 is TGCAGTGCTCCACCCGGACAGGGGGCTTGGGGCTACACCTTC. Its protein is CSAPPGQGAWGYTF.

This clonotype appeared a single time. The rearrangement links TRBV20-1 to TRBJ1-5; 7 bases fit TRBD1. The ends lost 6 bases at V and 4 bases at J; junction bases unmatched: 12. CDR1 is DFQATT, CDR2 SNEGSKA, per germline (reference sequence). The CDR3 is 15 amino acids. CDR3 loop: CSAKRRGQLNQPQHF. The CDR3 bases are TGCAGTGCCAAACGCAGGGGACAGTTAAATCAGCCCCAGCATTTT.

This rearrangement joins TRBV29-1 to TRBJ1-1; possible D gene TRBD1, 5 bases. CDR3 length: 16 residues. Trimming cost V 7 bases and J 1 base, with 22 bases left between them. The germline gives CDR1 SQVTM, CDR2 ANQGSEA. CDR3 in amino acids: CSALSPTDTSNTEAFF. CDR3 sequence (DNA): TGCAGCGCTCTAAGTCCCACGGACACGTCGAACACTGAAGCTTTCTTT.

This chain connects TRBV5-1 to TRBJ2-7; D unresolved. This CDR3 region has 14 residues. Germline CDR1 reads SGHRS; CDR2 reads YFSETQ. Trimming took off 0 bases at V and 2 bases at J, with 9 bases between the two ends. For the CDR3, the DNA is TGCGCCAGCAGCTTGGCCGCCATCCCCTACGAGCAGTACTTC. This sequence encodes CASSLAAIPYEQYF.

This clonotype was detected only once. The chain couples TRBV20-1 to TRBJ2-3; 8 nucleotides match TRBD2. Germline trimming cut 6 bases from V and 3 bases from J; bases unmatched to any gene: 11. Germline CDR1 and CDR2: DFQATT and SNEGSKA (reference sequence). CDR3 length equals 15 residues. CDR3 DNA sequence: TGCAGTGCCACACCAGCGGGGGCCCAGACAGATACGCAGTATTTT. Protein product: CSATPAGAQTDTQYF.

The chain has TRBV5-6 and TRBJ2-2; unclear D gene. V was pared by 0 bases and J by 7 bases, with 10 bases between. Germline CDR1 and CDR2: SGHDT and YYEEEE. This CDR3 region has 14 residues. CDR3 DNA: TGTGCCAGCAGCTTGGCCCGGAGCATCGGGGAGCTGTTTTTT. It specifies CASSLARSIGELFF. The entire variable domain, with the rest obtained from reference TRBV5-6 and TRBJ2-2, is as follows: DAGVTQSPTHLIKTRGQQVTLRCSPKSGHDTVSWYQQALGQGPQFIFQYYEEEERQRGNFPDRFSGHQFPNYSSELNVNALLLGDSALYLCASSLARSIGELFFGEGSRLTVL.